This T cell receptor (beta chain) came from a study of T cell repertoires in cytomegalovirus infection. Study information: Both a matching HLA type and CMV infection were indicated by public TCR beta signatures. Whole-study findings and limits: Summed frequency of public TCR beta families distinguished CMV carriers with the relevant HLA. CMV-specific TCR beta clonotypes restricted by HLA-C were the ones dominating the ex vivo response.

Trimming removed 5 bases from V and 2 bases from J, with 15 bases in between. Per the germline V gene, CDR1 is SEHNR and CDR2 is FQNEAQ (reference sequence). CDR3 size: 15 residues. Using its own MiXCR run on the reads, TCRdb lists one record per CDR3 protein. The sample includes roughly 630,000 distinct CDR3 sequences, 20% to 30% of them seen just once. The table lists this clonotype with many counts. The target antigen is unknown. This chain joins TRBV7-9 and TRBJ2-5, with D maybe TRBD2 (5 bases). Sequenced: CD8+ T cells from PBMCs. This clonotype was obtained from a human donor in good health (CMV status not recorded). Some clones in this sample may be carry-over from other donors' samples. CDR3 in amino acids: CASSESGSSQETQYF. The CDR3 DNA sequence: TGTGCCAGCAGCGAATCGGGGTCTTCACAAGAGACCCAGTACTTC.